This TCR beta chain was observed in a study of CD8+ T cells in alopecia areata. Sequencing used cDNA as its template, made by extracting RNA and reverse transcribing it. This table comes from immunoSEQ multiplex PCR, and its TCRdb copy is limited to in-frame clones, with some not included. The table has approximately 150,000 clones, approximately 49% seen once; the top ten hold roughly 0.92%. This clone was picked up a small number of times. The CDR3 is 14 amino acids. Trimming stripped 8 bases from V and 0 bases from J, with 11 bases between. Germline V gene lookup returns CDR1 SGHAT and CDR2 FQNNGV.

The rearrangement joins TRBV11-2 to TRBJ2-1, with D unresolved. The specimen was CD4+ T cells sorted from blood, collected at week 0. This TCR was recovered from a human donor with alopecia areata. This CDR3 is CASASTLSYNEQFF. The CDR3 DNA sequence: TGTGCCAGCGCTTCAACCCTCTCCTACAATGAGCAGTTCTTC.